One and the same sample provided the 31 T cell receptor beta chains below, sequenced in a study of tumor and adjacent non-tumor tissue in lung cancer. This sample's RNA came from whole unsorted tissue. This non-tumor lung sample came from over 3 cm beyond the tumor edge. Three rounds of nested PCR, following a modified ARM-PCR protocol, produced the TCRbeta library. Using its own MiXCR run on the multiplex PCR reads, TCRdb lists one record per CDR3 protein. Found here are some 100,000 distinct CDR3 sequences, around three fifths of them singletons; the top ten hold around a fifth. The sequenced sample was distant non-tumor lung tissue. These receptors came from a man younger than 40 with non-small cell lung cancer.

With respect to this clonotype: The conserved closing phenylalanine or tryptophan is absent in this CDR3, likely reflecting a read error. The limits of the CDR3 on the DNA are not certain, so only TCRdb's listed CDR3 is given. The chain employs TRBV11-1 and TRBJ2-5. The CDR3 numbers 14 amino acids, ends counted. The germline gives CDR1 SGHAT, CDR2 FQDESV (reference sequence). The CDR3 protein is CVSSFDTYQETQHL.

Regarding this clonotype: The junction departs from the called germline gene at one end, perhaps through a read error. Here the CDR3 DNA reads TGTACCAGCAGCTCCGTAGCGGGAGGACACAACGAGCAGTTCTTC. This translates into CTSSSVAGGHNEQFF. The chain uses TRBV11-3 and TRBJ2-1, with TRBD2 matching over 10 bases. CDR3 length: 15 residues. Germline-derived CDR1 and CDR2 are SGHNT and YENEEA. Full variable domain (outside the CDR3, taken from reference TRBV11-3 and TRBJ2-1): EAGVVQSPRYKIIEKKQPVAFWCNPISGHNTLYWYLQNLGQGPELLIRYENEEAVDDSQLPKDRFSAERLKGVDSTLKIQPAELGDSAVYLCTSSSVAGGHNEQFFGPGTRLTVL.

Note on this clonotype: With a much larger clone just one base away, this may be a read error. The rearrangement links TRBV20-1 to TRBJ2-3; 9 nucleotides match TRBD2. The V and J ends lost 1 base and 10 bases, in that order; junction bases with no gene match: 3. CDR1 is DFQATT, CDR2 SNEGSKA, per germline (reference sequence). This CDR3 is 12 amino acids long. The CDR3 DNA reads TGCAGTGCTAGAGTAGCGGGGGATTCGCAGTATTTT. It codes for CSARVAGDSQYF.

With respect to this clonotype: A much larger clone differs from this one at a single base, so this may be a read error. The genes are TRBV29-1 and TRBJ1-5, with D unresolved. V was trimmed by 7 bases and J by 5 bases, leaving 12 bases between them. Germline V gene data show CDR1 as SQVTM and CDR2 as ANQGSEA. This CDR3 is built from 12 residues. The chain's CDR3 is CSALTGYQPQHF. CDR3 nucleotide sequence: TGCAGCGCGTTGACGGGCTATCAGCCCCAGCATTTT. Filled out from reference TRBV29-1 and TRBJ1-5, the complete variable domain reads SAVISQKPSRDICQRGTSLTIQCQVDSQVTMMFWYRQQPGQSLTLIATANQGSEATYESGFVIDKFPISRPNLTFSTLTVSNMSPEDSSIYLCSALTGYQPQHFGDGTRLSIL.

In its sample, this clonotype was seen many times. The CDR3 sequence is CASGILRDSPNQPQHF. In DNA, the CDR3 is TGTGCCAGCGGTATTCTACGAGACAGCCCCAATCAGCCCCAGCATTTT. The rearrangement joins TRBV6-5 to TRBJ1-5, with D tentatively TRBD1 (5 bases). V was clipped by 8 bases and J by 3 bases, with 20 bases between them. The germline V gene has CDR1 MNHEY and CDR2 SVGAGI. The CDR3 has 16 residues.

This clonotype was detected ten times or more. The V gene is TRBV10-1, the J gene TRBJ2-2, with D unclear. The CDR3 is 12 residues long. V was trimmed by 5 bases and J by 8 bases, leaving 9 bases between them. In germline, CDR1 is WNHNN, CDR2 SYGVQD (reference sequence). The CDR3 sequence is CASSSFPGELFF. The CDR3 DNA sequence: TGCGCCAGCAGTTCATTCCCTGGGGAGCTGTTTTTT.

Concerning this clonotype itself: At one of its ends the junction is not consistent with the germline gene, which may arise from a read error. This chain joins TRBV19 and TRBJ1-1; D possibly corresponds to TRBD1 (5 bases). Germline V CDR1 and CDR2: LNHDA, SQIVND (reference sequence). CDR3 size: 13 residues. The CDR3 loop is CGSSPPRVPEAFF. CDR3 nucleotides: TGTGGCAGTAGTCCCCCCAGGGTCCCTGAAGCTTTCTTT.

To note about this clonotype: A read error may explain this, as a much larger clone is one base away. The chain employs TRBV5-6 and TRBJ1-1, with TRBD1 as a possible D gene (5 bases). In germline, CDR1 is SGHDT, CDR2 YYEEEE. The CDR3 covers 16 residues. CDR3 bases: TGTGCCAGCAGCCCCACGGGGTCCAGGGCGGACACTGAAGCTCTCTTT. Encoded protein: CASSPTGSRADTEALF.

Comment on this clonotype: A junction boundary mismatches the germline segment, possibly from a read error. The rearrangement links TRBV11-2 to TRBJ1-3, with 12 bases matching TRBD1. This CDR3 has 16 residues. CDR1 SGHAT and CDR2 FQNNGV come from the germline V gene. CDR3 residues: CTSSSALRDRGHTMYF. The CDR3, as DNA: TGTACCAGCAGCTCAGCCCTCCGGGACAGGGGGCACACCATGTATTTT. The whole variable domain, filled in from reference TRBV11-2 and TRBJ1-3, reads EAGVAQSPRYKIIEKRQSVAFWCNPISGHATLYWYQQILGQGPKLLIQFQNNGVVDDSQLPKDRFSAERLKGVDSTLKIQPAKLEDSAVYLCTSSSALRDRGHTMYFGEGSWLTVV.

With regard to this clonotype: The CDR3 does not close with the conserved phenylalanine or tryptophan, likely indicating a read error. This rearrangement joins TRBV7-9 to TRBJ2-1; tentative D call: TRBD1 (5 bases). The CDR3 consists of 13 residues. Germline V CDR1 and CDR2: SEHNR, FQNEAQ (reference sequence). Trimming stripped 8 bases from V and 8 bases from J, with 16 bases between. CDR3: CASAWGPTDEQFL. CDR3 DNA: TGTGCCAGCGCATGGGGCCCCACGGATGAGCAGTTCCTC.

This chain connects TRBV12-3 or TRBV12-4 to TRBJ2-1, with 7 bases aligning to TRBD2. V lost 5 bases to trimming and J lost 6 bases; unmatched junction nucleotides: 10. The CDR3 extends over 15 amino acids. In nucleotides, the CDR3 is TGTGCCAGCAGTCCCCTATGGGGGGGAGGCAATGAGCAGTTCTTC. It yields the protein CASSPLWGGGNEQFF.

Concerning this clonotype itself: Its ends do not fully match the called genes, so a read error is possible. The chain couples TRBV12-3 or TRBV12-4 to TRBJ2-4; no clear D. CDR3 length: 14 residues. CDR3 protein: CTSSSPSAKNIQYF. As DNA, the CDR3 is TGTACCAGCAGTTCGCCTAGTGCCAAAAACATTCAGTACTTC.

Notes on this clonotype: A much larger clone sits a single nucleotide away, making a read error possible. V usage is TRBV24-1 and J usage is TRBJ2-1; TRBD2 matches 12 bases. Germline V gene data show CDR1 as KGHDR and CDR2 as SFDVKD. Trimming at V came to 6 bases and at J to 8 bases, leaving 10 bases not matched to a gene. The CDR3 contains 16 residues. The CDR3 DNA sequence: TGTGCCACCAGTAACCCGACTAGCGGGAGTAACGATGAGCAGTTCTTC. As protein: CATSNPTSGSNDEQFF.

This clonotype showed up just a few times. The chain employs TRBV11-3 and TRBJ2-2; D gene ambiguous. Germline V gives CDR1 SGHNT, CDR2 YENEEA. With 5 bases removed from V and 9 bases from J, the gap between germline ends came to 13 bases. The CDR3 has 13 residues. Here the CDR3 reads CASSPHPGRELFF. In DNA form, the CDR3 reads TGTGCCAGCAGCCCACACCCGGGCAGGGAGCTGTTTTTT.

This clonotype was counted a few times. The V gene is TRBV6-1, the J gene TRBJ1-5, with D maybe TRBD1 (5 bases). The ends were cut back, 4 bases at V and 6 bases at J, with 16 bases in the middle. The CDR3 length is 15 residues. Germline CDR1 is MNHNS and CDR2 is SASEGT. The chain's CDR3 is CASSGESGGSQPQHF. The CDR3 DNA is TGTGCCAGCAGTGGAGAATCGGGGGGAAGTCAGCCCCAGCATTTT.

V usage is TRBV20-1 and J usage is TRBJ2-3; 7 bases are shared with TRBD2. The CDR3 consists of 14 residues. The V gene end was trimmed by 8 bases and the J gene end by 3 bases; junction bases not matched to a gene: 11. CDR1 is DFQATT, CDR2 SNEGSKA, per germline (reference sequence). The CDR3 DNA follows: TGCAGTCTCGCCACTCCGGGGGGTACAGATACGCAGTATTTT. Translation: CSLATPGGTDTQYF.

The sample holds many counts of this clonotype. The chain has TRBV12-3 or TRBV12-4 and TRBJ2-3; 9 bases are a match to TRBD1. The CDR3 has 15 amino acids. V was pared by 5 bases and J by 3 bases, with 6 bases of the junction left unmatched. The CDR3 reads CASSTTGGATDTQYF. The CDR3, as DNA: TGTGCCAGCAGTACTACAGGGGGCGCGACAGATACGCAGTATTTT.

This clonotype showed up many times. The chain joins TRBV29-1 to TRBJ2-1; D is possibly TRBD1 or TRBD2 (7 bases each). The germline CDR1 and CDR2 sequences are SQVTM and ANQGSEA. CDR3 length equals 13 residues. V was shortened by 6 bases and J by 9 bases, with 18 bases between the two germline ends. The CDR3 nucleotides read TGCAGCGTAGCCCGGCAGGGGGAGGGTGAGCAGTTCTTC. This sequence encodes CSVARQGEGEQFF.

In its sample, this clonotype was seen once. A much larger clone lies one base from this, so it may be a read error. CDR3 bases: TGTGCCACCAGAGGGGGTCGAGGCACCGGGGAGCTGTCTTTT. Amino acids: CATRGGRGTGELSF. V and J are TRBV24-1 and TRBJ2-2, with D possibly being TRBD1 (6 bases). Per germline, CDR1 KGHDR and CDR2 SFDVKD. The CDR3 contains 14 residues.

As for this clonotype: At one end the junction does not follow the germline gene, possibly because of a read error. The chain recombines TRBV20-1 with TRBJ2-7, with a weak D call TRBD2 (6 bases). CDR1 and CDR2 (germline): DFQATT, SNEGSKA (reference sequence). The CDR3 sequence is 14 residues long. The CDR3 bases are TGCAGTGTTAGAGAGGTTAGCGGCAACTACGAGCAGTACTTC. Translating gives CSVREVSGNYEQYF.

Notes on this clonotype: The final CDR3 position lacks the conserved phenylalanine or tryptophan, pointing to a likely read error. The chain uses TRBV11-3 and TRBJ2-7, with 7 bases aligning to TRBD1. Trimming at V came to 2 bases and at J to 4 bases, leaving 5 bases not matched to a gene. CDR1 is SGHNT, CDR2 YENEEA, per germline. The CDR3 runs 14 residues. For the CDR3, the DNA is TGTGCCAGCAGCTTAATTCCAGGGGGTTACGAGCAGTACTCC. Translating gives CASSLIPGGYEQYS.

Notes on this clonotype: One end of the junction varies from germline; a read error may be responsible. The chain carries TRBV29-1 and TRBJ1-4; D is possibly TRBD1 (5 bases). This CDR3 spans 13 amino acids. The germline gives CDR1 SQVTM, CDR2 ANQGSEA. CDR3 loop: CSAPDGGNEKPFF. Here the CDR3 DNA reads TGCAGCGCACCGGACGGGGGGAATGAAAAACCGTTTTTT. The variable domain in full, with the rest retrieved from reference TRBV29-1 and TRBJ1-4, is SAVISQKPSRDICQRGTSLTIQCQVDSQVTMMFWYRQQPGQSLTLIATANQGSEATYESGFVIDKFPISRPNLTFSTLTVSNMSPEDSSIYLCSAPDGGNEKPFFGSGTQLSVL.

Comments on this clonotype: One end of the junction is discordant with germline, which a read error may explain. The gene calls are TRBV20-1 and TRBJ1-2, with D uncertain. The germline V gene encodes CDR1 DFQATT and CDR2 SNEGSKA (reference sequence). This CDR3 is 13 amino acids long. CDR3 DNA sequence: TGTAGTGCTGGTAACGGCGAGGTCGATGGCTACACCTTC. Translated, it gives CSAGNGEVDGYTF.

A word on this clonotype: This is likely a read error, given that the CDR3 carries no conserved phenylalanine or tryptophan at its end. J is TRBJ1-3 and V is TRBV11-2, with no clear D. V was trimmed by 1 base and J by 0 bases, leaving 13 bases between them. The germline V gene encodes CDR1 SGHAT and CDR2 FQNNGV. This CDR3 is built from 17 residues. Written as DNA, the CDR3 is TGTGCCAGCAGCTTAGGCTCGGGCCAGATCTCTGGAAACACCATATATTCT. Its protein is CASSLGSGQISGNTIYS.

The V gene is TRBV20-1, the J gene TRBJ2-7, with 7 bases fitting TRBD2. The DNA end favors TRBJ2-1, so the J call may be wrong. Germline V gives CDR1 DFQATT, CDR2 SNEGSKA (reference sequence). The CDR3 is made up of 12 amino acids. The DNA for the CDR3 is TGCAGTGCAGAGGACGGGGGGTACGAGCAGTTCTTC. It codes for CSAEDGGYEQFF.

This clonotype was picked up a small number of times. J is TRBJ1-1 and V is TRBV16; no reliable D call. CDR1 KGHSY and CDR2 FQNENV come from the germline V gene. V was shortened by 0 bases and J by 5 bases, with 10 bases between the two germline ends. The CDR3 is made up of 14 amino acids. As DNA, the CDR3 is TGTGCCAGCAGCCAATCCTATAGTCAAACTGAAGCTTTCTTT. Protein product: CASSQSYSQTEAFF.

Remarks on this clonotype: A much larger clone lies one base from this, so it may be a read error. CDR3 sequence reads: CAISPQEATGNTIYF. The DNA for the CDR3 is TGTGCCATCAGTCCCCAGGAGGCGACTGGAAACACCATATATTTT. This sequence joins TRBV10-3 and TRBJ1-3; no definite D call. The CDR3 covers 15 residues. Germline V gives CDR1 ENHRY, CDR2 SYGVKD. V shed 5 bases and J shed 2 bases, with 13 bases lying between them.

About this clonotype itself: This may stem from a read error, because a much larger clone lies one nucleotide away. The rearrangement links TRBV28 to TRBJ2-7, with D hard to call. Germline V gene sequence: CDR1 MDHEN, CDR2 SYDVKM. This CDR3 region has 14 residues. The V and J ends lost 6 bases and 5 bases respectively, with 17 bases between them. Here the CDR3 DNA reads TGTGCCAGCAGCCCGGCCCGCATAAGTGACGAGCAGTACTTC. The encoded protein is CASSPARISDEQYF.

Notes on this clonotype: The CDR3 ends on some other residue instead of the conserved phenylalanine or tryptophan, so this is likely a read error. This chain uses TRBV11-3 with TRBJ2-2, with 10 bases lining up with TRBD1. This CDR3 region has 16 residues. The V and J ends lost 5 bases and 5 bases, in that order; junction bases with no gene match: 8. CDR1 is SGHNT and CDR2 is YENEEA in the germline V gene. The CDR3 DNA reads as TGTGCCAGCAGCGGACAGGGGGTTGCAGGGACCGGGGAGCTGTTTATT. It specifies CASSGQGVAGTGELFI.

This clonotype was observed once. No conserved phenylalanine or tryptophan ends this CDR3, so it is likely a read error. V gene TRBV11-2 combines with J gene TRBJ2-7; D gene ambiguous. This CDR3 spans 15 amino acids. CDR1 is SGHAT, CDR2 FQNNGV, per germline. V lost 7 bases, J lost 0 bases, and 16 bases lay in between. This CDR3 is CASTPGRSASYEQYL. Written as DNA, the CDR3 is TGTGCCAGCACCCCCGGGCGGAGCGCCTCCTACGAGCAGTACCTC.

The chain carries TRBV5-1 and TRBJ2-7, with D tentatively TRBD1 or TRBD2 (5 bases each). V was trimmed by 5 bases and J by 2 bases, leaving 17 bases between them. Germline V gives CDR1 SGHRS, CDR2 YFSETQ. The CDR3 covers 15 residues. CDR3: CASSSSGTAPYEQYF. CDR3 coding DNA: TGCGCCAGCAGTTCCTCCGGGACGGCTCCCTACGAGCAGTACTTC.